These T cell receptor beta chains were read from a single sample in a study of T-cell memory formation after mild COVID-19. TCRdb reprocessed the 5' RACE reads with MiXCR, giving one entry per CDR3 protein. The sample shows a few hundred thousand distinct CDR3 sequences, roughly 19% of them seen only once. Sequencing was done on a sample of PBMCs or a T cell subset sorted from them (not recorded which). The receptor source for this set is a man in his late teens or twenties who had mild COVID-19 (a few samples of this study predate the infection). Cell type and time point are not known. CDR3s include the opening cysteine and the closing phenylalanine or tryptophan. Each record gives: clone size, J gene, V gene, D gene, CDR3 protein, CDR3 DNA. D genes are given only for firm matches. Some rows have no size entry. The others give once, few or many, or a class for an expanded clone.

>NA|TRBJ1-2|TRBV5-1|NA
CASSLDGDPGGNYGYTF
TGCGCCAGCAGCTTGGATGGGGATCCTGGGGGAAACTATGGCTACACCTTC
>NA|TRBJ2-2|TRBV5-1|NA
CASSLSPGSNTGELFF
TGCGCCAGCAGCTTGTCGCCAGGCTCGAACACCGGGGAGCTGTTTTTT
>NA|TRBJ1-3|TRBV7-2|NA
CASSLSQPISGNTIYF
TGTGCCAGCAGCTTATCACAGCCAATCTCTGGAAACACCATATATTTT
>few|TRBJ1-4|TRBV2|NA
CASRGQLGEKLFF
TGTGCCAGCAGAGGACAGTTGGGGGAAAAACTGTTTTTT
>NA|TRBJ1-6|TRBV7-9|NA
CASSPMGYFPLHF
TGTGCCAGCAGCCCGATGGGGTATTTTCCCCTCCACTTT
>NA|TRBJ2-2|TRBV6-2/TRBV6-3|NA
CASSTTIAGELFF
TGTGCCAGCAGTACTACAATCGCCGGGGAGCTGTTTTTT
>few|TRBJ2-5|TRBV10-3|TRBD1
CAIRAGGQETQYF
TGTGCCATCAGGGCAGGGGGTCAAGAGACCCAGTACTTC
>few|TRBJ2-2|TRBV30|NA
CAWSVQSRINLGTGELFF
TGTGCCTGGAGTGTACAGAGCAGAATAAACCTGGGCACCGGGGAGCTGTTTTTT
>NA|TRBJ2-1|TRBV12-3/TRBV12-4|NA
CASSRGSSYNEQFF
TGTGCCAGCAGTCGAGGGAGCTCCTACAATGAGCAGTTCTTC
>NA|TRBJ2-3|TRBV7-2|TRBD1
CASSLRTPQGVGDTQYF
TGTGCCAGCAGCTTAAGGACCCCGCAGGGGGTTGGAGATACGCAGTATTTT
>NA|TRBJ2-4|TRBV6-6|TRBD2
CASIAGLLAKNIQYF
TGTGCCAGTATAGCGGGGTTACTAGCCAAAAACATTCAGTACTTC
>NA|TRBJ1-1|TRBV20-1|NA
CSARIAGNTEAFF
TGCAGTGCTAGAATTGCGGGGAACACTGAAGCTTTCTTT
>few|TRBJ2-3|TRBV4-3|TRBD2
CASSQRGGFGTDTQYF
TGCGCCAGCAGCCAACGGGGGGGCTTCGGCACAGATACGCAGTATTTT
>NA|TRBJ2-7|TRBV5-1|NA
CASSFGAYEQYF
TGCGCCAGCAGCTTTGGGGCCTACGAGCAGTACTTC
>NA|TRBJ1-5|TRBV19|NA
CASSAQGIQPQHF
TGTGCCAGTAGTGCCCAGGGGATTCAGCCCCAGCATTTT
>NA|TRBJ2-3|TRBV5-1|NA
CASSLEQPVPPDTQYF
TGCGCCAGCAGCTTGGAACAACCTGTCCCCCCAGATACGCAGTATTTT
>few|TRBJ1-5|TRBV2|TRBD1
CASKTGGQPQHF
TGTGCCAGCAAGACAGGGGGTCAGCCCCAGCATTTT
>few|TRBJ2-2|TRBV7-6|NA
CASRGLRGAGELFF
TGTGCCAGCAGGGGCCTAAGGGGCGCCGGGGAGCTGTTTTTT
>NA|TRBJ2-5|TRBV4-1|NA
CASSQPGTEETQYF
TGCGCCAGCAGCCAACCCGGGACTGAAGAGACCCAGTACTTC
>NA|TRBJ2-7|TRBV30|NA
CAWHISSYEQYF
TGTGCCTGGCACATCAGCTCCTACGAGCAGTACTTC
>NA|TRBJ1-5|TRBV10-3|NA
CAIRDRYNQPQHF
TGTGCCATCCGAGATCGTTACAATCAGCCCCAGCATTTT
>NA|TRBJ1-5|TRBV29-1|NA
CSVADGGAGQPQHF
TGCAGCGTTGCCGACGGGGGCGCGGGACAGCCCCAGCATTTT
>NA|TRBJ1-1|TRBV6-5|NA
CASSYRDDTEAFF
TGTGCCAGCAGTTACAGGGATGACACTGAAGCTTTCTTT
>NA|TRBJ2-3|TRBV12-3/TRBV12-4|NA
CASSWEDTQYF
TGTGCCAGCAGCTGGGAAGATACGCAGTATTTT
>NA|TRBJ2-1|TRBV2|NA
CASSVYNEQFF
TGTGCCAGCAGTGTTTACAATGAGCAGTTCTTC
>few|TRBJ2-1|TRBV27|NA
CASSLRPALNEQFF
TGTGCCAGCAGTTTGCGCCCAGCTCTCAATGAGCAGTTCTTC
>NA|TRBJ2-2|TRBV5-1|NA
CASSFWDFNTGELFF
TGCGCCAGCAGCTTTTGGGACTTTAACACCGGGGAGCTGTTTTTT
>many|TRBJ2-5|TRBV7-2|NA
CASSPRPRGKETQYF
TGTGCCAGCAGCCCCCGCCCGAGAGGGAAAGAGACCCAGTACTTC
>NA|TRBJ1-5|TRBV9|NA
CASSVTRIGGVEAYSNQPQHF
TGTGCCAGCAGCGTAACAAGGATAGGGGGGGTCGAAGCCTATAGCAATCAGCCCCAGCATTTT
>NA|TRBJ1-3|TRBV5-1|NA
CASSLEVQISGNTIYF
TGCGCCAGCAGCTTGGAGGTCCAAATCTCTGGAAACACCATATATTTT
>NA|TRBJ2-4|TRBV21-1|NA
CASSKEAPAGRNIQYF
TGTGCCAGCAGCAAAGAGGCTCCTGCGGGTCGAAACATTCAGTACTTC
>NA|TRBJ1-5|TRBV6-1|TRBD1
CASSEPDRGQLYSNQPQHF
TGTGCCAGCAGTGAACCCGACAGGGGACAACTCTATAGCAATCAGCCCCAGCATTTT
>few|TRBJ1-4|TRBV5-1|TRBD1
CASSWGTGVNEKLFF
TGCGCCAGCAGCTGGGGGACAGGGGTGAATGAAAAACTGTTTTTT
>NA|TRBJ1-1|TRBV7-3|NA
CASSQSVGKTEAFF
TGTGCCAGCAGCCAGAGCGTGGGCAAGACTGAAGCTTTCTTT
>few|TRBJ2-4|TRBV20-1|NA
CSRGRGNIQYF
TGCAGCAGGGGTCGCGGAAACATTCAGTACTTC
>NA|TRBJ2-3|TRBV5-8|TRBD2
CASSSSGGPERTDTQYF
TGTGCCAGCAGCTCCTCGGGAGGGCCCGAACGCACAGATACGCAGTATTTT
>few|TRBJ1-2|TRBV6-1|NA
CASSENGGSNYGYTF
TGTGCCAGCAGTGAAAACGGGGGCTCTAACTATGGCTACACCTTC
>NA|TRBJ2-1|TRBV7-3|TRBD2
CASSPLASGGNEQFF
TGTGCCAGCAGCCCCCTTGCTAGCGGGGGTAATGAGCAGTTCTTC
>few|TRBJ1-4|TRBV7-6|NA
CASSSPKAGNPLEKLFF
TGTGCCAGCAGCTCCCCCAAGGCAGGGAATCCGCTTGAAAAACTGTTTTTT
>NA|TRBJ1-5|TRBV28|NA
CASSPSGAHQPQHF
TGTGCCAGCAGTCCGTCGGGGGCGCATCAGCCCCAGCATTTT
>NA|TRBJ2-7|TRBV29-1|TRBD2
CSVEDSGDAPYF
TGCAGCGTTGAAGATAGCGGGGACGCGCCGTACTTC